Listed below are T cell receptor beta chains from one sample, sequenced in a study of T cell responses to AZD1222 COVID-19 vaccine. Data came from immunoSEQ multiplex PCR; TCRdb stores just in-frame clones and leaves some out. The table lists approximately 150,000 clones, around 94% of them singletons. The source was peripheral blood, collected on day 0 of AZD1222 vaccination. All receptors derive from an adult in good health. CDR3s include the opening cysteine and the closing phenylalanine or tryptophan. The D gene is left open where the match is weak. Only some rows state a clone size, as once, few, many or a class for expanded clones.

abundance	v_gene	len	j_gene	d_gene	CDR3nt	CDR3aa
once	TRBV9	15	TRBJ1-2	-	TGTGCCAGCAGCGTAGCAATAGGAGCTAACTATGGCTACACCTTC	CASSVAIGANYGYTF
-	TRBV7-9	16	TRBJ2-1	-	TGTGCCAGCAGCTTTAAGGTCGGTCCCGCGTCGGATGAGCAGTTCTTC	CASSFKVGPASDEQFF
-	TRBV25-1	13	TRBJ2-4	-	TGTGCCAGCAGTGAAAACCCAGAAAACATTCAGTACTTC	CASSENPENIQYF
once	TRBV24-1	13	TRBJ1-2	TRBD1	TGTGCCACCAGTCGGGGACAGGGTGAAGGCTACACCTTC	CATSRGQGEGYTF
-	TRBV5-1	12	TRBJ1-2	-	TGCGCCAGCAGCGCGAGCTCTTCTGGCTACACCTTC	CASSASSSGYTF
-	TRBV28	18	TRBJ1-1	TRBD1	TGTGCCAGCAGTTTACCCACTCAACGACAGGGAGTCCACGCTGAAGCTTTCTTT	CASSLPTQRQGVHAEAFF
-	TRBV2	17	TRBJ1-1	TRBD1	TGTGCCAGCAGCGCTATTTGGACAGGGACTAAAAACACTGAAGCTTTCTTT	CASSAIWTGTKNTEAFF
-	TRBV6-5	14	TRBJ1-2	-	TGTGCCAGCAGTTACCGGGGCTGGGCAACAGGCTACACCTTC	CASSYRGWATGYTF
-	TRBV7-9	14	TRBJ1-1	-	TGTGCCAGCAGCTTAGGGACAGAGAACACTGAAGCTTTCTTT	CASSLGTENTEAFF
-	TRBV7-2	18	TRBJ1-2	TRBD1	TGTGCCAGCAGCTTAGTTCGACGGGACAGGGTTATCGGCTATGGCTACACCTTC	CASSLVRRDRVIGYGYTF
-	TRBV19	15	TRBJ2-6	-	TGTGCCAGTAATTTAGGGGGCTCTGGGGCCAACGTCCTGACTTTC	CASNLGGSGANVLTF
-	TRBV19	18	TRBJ1-5	-	TGTGCCAGTAGTATGTTCCAATGGGAGGGGATAACCAATCAGCCCCAGCATTTT	CASSMFQWEGITNQPQHF
-	TRBV7-9	19	TRBJ1-5	TRBD1	TGTGCCAGCAGCTTATTTTTAGACAGGGGGCTAGGGAGCAATCAGCCCCAGCATTTT	CASSLFLDRGLGSNQPQHF
-	TRBV5-4	15	TRBJ1-2	-	TGTGCCAGCAGCTTAGAAACAGGGAAATGGGATGGCTACACCTTC	CASSLETGKWDGYTF